Listed here are 12 T cell receptor beta chains from one sample, sequenced in a study of persistence of HIV-infected CD4 T cells. For these TCRs, the target antigens are not known. The stimulus was lysate of CMV-infected fibroblasts, roughly 9.2 ug/mL. Sorted nonresponding memory CD4+ T cells were CD40L-negative, CD69-negative, CD45RO-high. The immunoSEQ assay was version 4, run in survey mode. Sequencing was performed with immunoSEQ multiplex PCR; in TCRdb, only in-frame clones are kept and a portion is missing. The sample consists of 35,000 to 45,000 clones, 75% to 90% of them appearing once. Specimen: CD4+ T cells sorted from PBMCs after approximately 19-hour stimulation, collected from a patient who received antiretroviral therapy. These receptor sequences come from an adult man with HIV who was CMV-seropositive.

The gene calls are TRBV30 and TRBJ1-2; tentative D call: TRBD1 (5 bases). The V end lost 0 bases, the J end lost 5 bases, and 13 bases lay between the germline ends. Germline loops: CDR1 GTSNPN, CDR2 SVGIG (reference sequence). There are 14 residues in the CDR3. The CDR3 bases are TGTGCCTGGAGTGTACCCGGGGGAGGGTATGGCTACACCTTC. Amino acids: CAWSVPGGGYGYTF.

This clone appeared once. The V call is TRBV6-1, the J call TRBJ1-2, with 11 bases aligning to TRBD1. The CDR3 has 17 amino acids. V was clipped by 4 bases and J by 2 bases; unmatched bases: 9. Germline V gives CDR1 MNHNS, CDR2 SASEGT. The CDR3 DNA is TGTGCCAGCAGTGTCCGCAGAGGACAGGGGGCAAACTATGGCTACACCTTC. Translating it yields CASSVRRGQGANYGYTF.

The V call is TRBV7-9, the J call TRBJ1-1; maybe TRBD1 (5 bases). The V gene's germline CDR1 is SEHNR and CDR2 FQNEAQ (reference sequence). V was shortened by 4 bases and J by 5 bases, with 14 bases between the two germline ends. This CDR3 region has 14 residues. CDR3 loop: CASSSQGAGTEAFF. CDR3 nucleotides: TGTGCCAGCAGCTCCCAAGGGGCGGGGACTGAAGCTTTCTTT.

V usage is TRBV2 and J usage is TRBJ1-2, with 7 bases matching TRBD1. The V gene's germline CDR1 is SNHLY and CDR2 FYNNEI. Trimming at V came to 4 bases and at J to 4 bases, leaving 3 bases not matched to a gene. The CDR3 length is 13 residues. This CDR3 reads CASSVDRAYGYTF. CDR3 DNA: TGTGCCAGCAGTGTTGACAGGGCCTATGGCTACACCTTC.

V usage is TRBV2 and J usage is TRBJ1-5, with D possibly TRBD1 on 5 matching bases. Per germline, CDR1 SNHLY and CDR2 FYNNEI. This CDR3 has 14 residues. Trimming took 5 bases from V and 6 from J, leaving 14 bases between them. The CDR3: CASSISGGGQPQHF. The CDR3 DNA sequence: TGTGCCAGCAGTATCTCGGGGGGAGGTCAGCCCCAGCATTTT. Full variable domain (remainder filled in from reference TRBV2 and TRBJ1-5): EPEVTQTPSHQVTQMGQEVILRCVPISNHLYFYWYRQILGQKVEFLVSFYNNEISEKSEIFDDQFSVERPDGSNFTLKIRSTKLEDSAMYFCASSISGGGQPQHFGDGTRLSIL.

This clone was seen a handful of times. CDR3 coding DNA: TGTGCCAGCAGCCAAGGTCAGACCCTGGGTGAAAAACTGTTTTTT. This gives the protein CASSQGQTLGEKLFF. The chain has TRBV3-1 (or the pseudogene TRBV3-2) and TRBJ1-4; D gene ambiguous. This CDR3 has 15 residues. With 1 base removed from V and 7 bases from J, the gap between germline ends came to 13 bases. Germline loops: CDR1 LGHDT, CDR2 YNNKEL (reference sequence).

This chain connects TRBV7-9 to TRBJ1-4; D ambiguous. The CDR3 has 12 residues. Between the trimmed V and J ends, which lost 5 bases and 4 bases, there was a span of 5 bases. Germline V gives CDR1 SEHNR, CDR2 FQNEAQ (reference sequence). This CDR3 reads CASSIVNEKLFF. DNA for the CDR3: TGTGCCAGCAGCATCGTTAATGAAAAACTGTTTTTT.

V usage is TRBV6-6 and J usage is TRBJ2-1, with a weak D call TRBD2 (5 bases). Germline V gives CDR1 MNHNY, CDR2 SVGAGI (reference sequence). The CDR3 length is 13 residues. Trimming pared 11 bases from V and 8 bases from J, leaving 19 bases between. In nucleotides, the CDR3 is TGTGCCGGGCGGACGGGAACTTGGGATGAGCAGTTCTTC. This translates into CAGRTGTWDEQFF.

This clone was counted a few times. V gene TRBV19 combines with J gene TRBJ1-2; D is undetermined. The ends were cut back, 4 bases at V and 0 bases at J, with 9 bases in the middle. The CDR3 contains 14 residues. Germline CDR1 reads LNHDA; CDR2 reads SQIVND (reference sequence). The CDR3, as DNA: TGTGCCAGTAGTAAGGACCGAGCTAACTATGGCTACACCTTC. Encoded protein: CASSKDRANYGYTF.

The chain carries TRBV9 and TRBJ2-1; 8 bases align to TRBD1. V dropped 4 bases and J dropped 3; count of bases not matched to a gene: 9. CDR1 is SGDLS and CDR2 is YYNGEE in the germline V gene. This CDR3 has 16 amino acids. In DNA, the CDR3 is TGTGCCAGCAGCCAATTGAGGACAGGGAACTACAATGAGCAGTTCTTC. Protein sequence: CASSQLRTGNYNEQFF.

The chain couples TRBV18 to TRBJ2-7; 8 bases are shared with TRBD1. The germline V gene has CDR1 KGHSH and CDR2 LQKENI. V was pared by 0 bases and J by 6 bases, with 7 bases of the junction left unmatched. This CDR3 is 15 amino acids long. This CDR3 reads CASSPPNRGVSEQYF. In DNA, the CDR3 is TGTGCCAGCTCACCACCGAACAGGGGGGTGAGCGAGCAGTACTTC.

This clone occurred once. The chain employs TRBV9 and TRBJ1-2; no clear D gene. Germline CDR1 SGDLS, CDR2 YYNGEE. The CDR3 length is 14 residues. Between the trimmed V and J ends, which lost 0 bases and 4 bases, there was a span of 10 bases. The DNA of the CDR3 is TGTGCCAGCAGCGTAGAGGCAGAGGCCTATGGCTACACCTTC. Its protein is CASSVEAEAYGYTF.